This is a list of T cell receptor beta chains from one sample in a study of blood T cells in healthy people across ages. One entry per CDR3 protein results from TCRdb running MiXCR on the 5' RACE reads. The sample has about 800,000 distinct CDR3 sequences, approximately 25% seen once. The sample was also linked to a second study, of T cells of mothers and their children.

Sequencing input: blood. The source of these receptors is a boy aged 5-17 years in good health. CDR3s leave out the opening cysteine and the closing phenylalanine or tryptophan.

>TRBV4-3|TRBJ2-1
ASSLQMETSGNNEQF
>TRBV27|NA
ASSSSLGWVEQY
>TRBV6-2/TRBV6-3|TRBJ2-7
ASSQGFAQY
>TRBV28|TRBJ1-2
ASTPSGWGRNPVNYGYT
>TRBV6-2/TRBV6-3|TRBJ1-1
ASSLLTMNTEAF
>TRBV19|TRBJ2-1
ATRPDRSRNNEQF
>TRBV7-3|TRBJ2-1
ASSFGGIAEQF
>TRBV28|TRBJ2-1
ATLTGIYNEQF
>TRBV4-1|TRBJ2-3
ASSPPSSGGFTDTQY
>TRBV5-1|TRBJ2-7
ASSPASDAYEQY
>TRBV11-2|TRBJ1-1
ASSPGRVTEAF
>TRBV20-1|TRBJ2-5
SAKRGAGGPQETQY
>TRBV5-1|TRBJ2-3
ASSGDTSATDTQY
>TRBV30|TRBJ2-5
AWIRSGTPRETQY
>TRBV15|TRBJ2-2
ATSTGLQNTGELF
>TRBV5-6|TRBJ2-6
ASSLARGAGANVLT